This TCR beta chain was retrieved from a study of T-cell reconstitution after alpha-beta-depleted transplantation in children. General study findings and limits: Several hundred expanded graft clones reportedly supplied alpha-beta T cells about two months after transplant. Among T cells one year after transplant, newly produced cells accounted for most counts and diversity. Surviving thymic progenitors and recipient T cells were the source of high TCRbeta diversity at day 60 in some patients.

The CDR3 loop spans 16 amino acids. Trimming took off 0 bases at V and 4 bases at J, with 14 bases between the two ends. Germline V gives CDR1 LNHNV, CDR2 YYDKDF (reference sequence). On this clonotype itself: Its antigen remains unknown.

The TCRbeta library incorporated unique molecular identifiers. TCRdb re-called the PCR reads with MiXCR, one entry per CDR3 protein. The sample contains just over 950,000 distinct CDR3 sequences, roughly 29% of which appear only once. This specimen was PBMCs, mostly from graft donor cells, taken 360 days after TCRalphabeta/CD19-depleted stem cell transplant. This receptor was identified in a boy under two years old who had a stem cell transplant for SCID, so the T cells may come from the graft donor. V usage is TRBV15 and J usage is TRBJ2-3; D may be TRBD2 (6 bases). CDR3 coding DNA: TGTGCCACCAGCAGAGATCACCCGGGGGTGGCAGATACGCAGTATTTT. Translation: CATSRDHPGVADTQYF.